These 2 T cell receptor beta chains were all obtained from the same sample, sequenced in a study of identical twins' blood T cells. TCRdb called the 5' RACE reads again in MiXCR, with one record for every CDR3 protein. The table shows fewer than 450,000 distinct CDR3 sequences, with 28% occurring only once. The specimen was PBMCs. All receptors derive from a woman aged 18 to 49 in good health.

There are a few counts of this clonotype. The chain joins TRBV10-3 to TRBJ2-2; D assignment may be TRBD1 or TRBD2 (5 bases each). The germline gives CDR1 ENHRY, CDR2 SYGVKD. The CDR3 is 15 amino acids. V lost 6 bases to trimming and J lost 2 bases, with 13 bases between them. The CDR3 region is CAIRLGDLNTGELFF. The CDR3 DNA follows: TGTGCCATCAGGTTGGGGGACCTCAACACCGGGGAGCTGTTTTTT.

This rearrangement joins TRBV4-3 to TRBJ2-3; maybe TRBD2 (5 bases). The CDR3 has 16 residues. V lost 0 bases, J lost 5 bases, and 15 bases lay in between. Germline lookup yields CDR1 LGHNA and CDR2 YSLEER. The DNA of the CDR3 is TGCGCCAGCAGCCAAGATCCGACGGAGGTAGGAGATACGCAGTATTTT. It yields the protein CASSQDPTEVGDTQYF.